This TCR beta chain appears in the sequencing data of a study of T cell changes during pregnancy in multiple sclerosis. Profiling relied on immunoSEQ multiplex PCR, and the TCRdb table lists in-frame clones only, not all of them. The sample has some 110,000 clones, 75% to 95% seen once. The sequencing used peripheral blood, collected before pregnancy. The TCR comes from a female donor with multiple sclerosis, enrolled in a pregnancy study.

CDR3 nucleotides: TGTGCCAGCAGCTTAGCGGGACAGAGTGCTTTCTTT. Its translation: CASSLAGQSAFF. This chain uses TRBV7-2 with TRBJ1-1; 7 bases agree with TRBD1. Trimming removed 0 bases from V and 11 bases from J; junction bases left unmatched: 3. CDR1 and CDR2 (germline): SGHTA, FQGNSA. The CDR3 consists of 12 residues.